The T cell receptor (beta chain) under discussion was sequenced for a study of blood T cell repertoires in COVID-19 (dated by TCRdb to 2020 to 2022). In the study overall: Samples covering the acute and convalescent phases of COVID-19 were provided by collaborators in the United States, Italy and Spain. Samples came from the ongoing ImmuneRACE study (first 160 participants) plus 1,254 subjects from 6 global collaborators. Nearly every sample came with metadata listing a de-identified subject ID, COVID-19 status, age in years and sex. HLA class I and class II types, where available, came from metadata supplied by the sample provider rather than from assay-based typing. The repertoires were made available in a free public database intended to serve as a resource for research on the immune response to SARS-CoV-2. Subjects who had been exposed to COVID-19, were actively infected with it, or had recovered from it provided the deeply sampled blood TCRbeta repertoires that made up the dataset. The prospective study material was composed of cDNA or gDNA derived from T cells, B-cell-depleted T cells, or PBMCs.

The immunoSEQ Assay, a bias-controlled multiplex PCR, was used to amplify TCRbeta CDR3 regions from genomic DNA. The source study handled its data this way. The number of nucleated cells in each sample was estimated by amplification of reference gene primers within the assay. To quantify the absolute abundance of each unique TCRbeta CDR3 rearrangement, sequence reads were collapsed and filtered. Productive Simpson clonality was computed per sample as the square root of Simpson's diversity index over productive rearrangements. The source is immuneACCESS, and TCRdb retained only in-frame sequences with V and J called. Part of the clones is not carried over; for the studies checked, unresolved V genes explain less than half of this, and the remainder is unexplained. D and trimming were read from the DNA, whereas the V and J calls and clone size are those reported in that table. The sample records fewer than 350,000 clones, approximately 90% of which are singletons. The ten largest clones represent roughly 2.1% of the sample.

Enrolling through a virtual design, the prospective study's participants ranged in age from roughly 18 to 95 years and lived across roughly 24 United States geographic areas. In the prospective study, participants were assigned to cohorts based on the clinical history participants reported in a screening survey and a study questionnaire. In the prospective study, mobile phlebotomists collected whole blood, serum and a nasopharyngeal or oropharyngeal swab from each participant. Additional blood draws and questionnaires over a 2-month period could optionally be provided by prospective study participants. Before DNA extraction, prospective study blood samples were shipped either frozen or at room temperature. In the case of this clone: The antigen this receptor binds is unknown. No clone much larger than this one lies a single base away; base qualities are absent.

The investigation overall reported the following: How much clinical and demographic metadata was included differed by source and by participant, and the metadata was provided uncurated.

Via the germline V gene, CDR1 is SNHLY and CDR2 FYNNEI. Ends trimmed: V by 7 bases, J by 3 bases; bases unmatched to a gene: 9. There are 16 amino acids in the CDR3, from cysteine to phenylalanine inclusive. Just the 48-base CDR3 DNA is kept, in frame starting at base 1. This clonotype was obtained from a woman aged 40 to 50 with acute COVID-19. Sequenced sample: PBMCs or T cells enriched from blood (not recorded which). The chain joins TRBV2 to TRBJ1-5, with TRBD1 identical over 10 junction bases. The CDR3 protein is CASNRGTGVVNQPQHF. The DNA sequence is given as TGTGCCAGCAATAGAGGGACAGGGGTGGTCAATCAGCCCCAGCATTTT.